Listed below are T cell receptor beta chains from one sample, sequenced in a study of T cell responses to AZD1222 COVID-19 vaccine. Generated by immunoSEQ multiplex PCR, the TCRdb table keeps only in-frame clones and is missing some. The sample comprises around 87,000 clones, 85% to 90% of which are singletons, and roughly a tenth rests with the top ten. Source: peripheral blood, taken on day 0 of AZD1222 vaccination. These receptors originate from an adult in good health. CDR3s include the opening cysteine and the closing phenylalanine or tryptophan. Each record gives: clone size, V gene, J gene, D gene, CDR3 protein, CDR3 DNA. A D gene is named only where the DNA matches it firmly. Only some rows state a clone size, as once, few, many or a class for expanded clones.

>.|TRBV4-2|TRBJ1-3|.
CASSQDQTVSSGNTIYF
TGTGCCAGCAGCCAAGATCAGACAGTCAGCTCTGGAAACACCATATATTTT
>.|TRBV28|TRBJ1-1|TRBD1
CASRKQGADTEAFF
TGTGCCAGCAGGAAACAGGGGGCGGACACTGAAGCTTTCTTT
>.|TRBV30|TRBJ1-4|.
CAWSVPGNGEKLFF
TGTGCCTGGAGTGTACCGGGGAACGGAGAAAAACTGTTTTTT
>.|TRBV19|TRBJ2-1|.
CASSMGQYNEQFF
TGTGCCAGTAGTATGGGTCAGTACAATGAGCAGTTCTTC
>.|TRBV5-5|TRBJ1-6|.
CASSLDTISPLHF
TGTGCCAGCAGCCTGGACACTATTTCACCCCTCCACTTT
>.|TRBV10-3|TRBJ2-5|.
CAISENDRAQYF
TGTGCCATCAGTGAGAATGACAGAGCCCAGTACTTC
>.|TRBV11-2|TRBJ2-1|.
CASSLVAAYYNEQFF
TGTGCCAGCAGCTTAGTGGCAGCGTACTACAATGAGCAGTTCTTC
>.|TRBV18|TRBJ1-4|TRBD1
CASSLHRGSTNEKLFF
TGTGCCAGCTCACTCCACAGGGGGTCGACTAATGAAAAACTGTTTTTT
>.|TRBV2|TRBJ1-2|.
CASSEAAGNYGYTF
TGTGCCAGCAGTGAGGCTGCGGGTAACTATGGCTACACCTTC
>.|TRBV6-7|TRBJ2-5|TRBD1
CASSSRDRGPPETQYF
TGTGCCAGCAGTTCTCGCGACAGGGGACCTCCAGAGACCCAGTACTTC
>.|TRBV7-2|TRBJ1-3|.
CASSLAGRGNTIYF
TGTGCCAGCAGCTTAGCAGGGAGAGGAAACACCATATATTTT
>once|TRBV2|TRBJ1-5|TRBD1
CASTGQGASQPQHF
TGTGCCAGCACGGGACAGGGGGCGTCTCAGCCCCAGCATTTT
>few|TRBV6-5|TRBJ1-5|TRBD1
CASNLRGLSNQPQHF
TGTGCCAGCAACCTCAGGGGGCTTAGCAATCAGCCCCAGCATTTT
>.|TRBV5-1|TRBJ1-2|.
CASSLGQVYGYTF
TGCGCCAGCAGCTTGGGCCAGGTGTATGGCTACACCTTC
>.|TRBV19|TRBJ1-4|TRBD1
CASRLTGTGNEKLFF
TGTGCCAGTAGGCTTACCGGGACAGGGAATGAAAAACTGTTTTTT
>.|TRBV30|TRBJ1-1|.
CALFIRGPEAFF
TGTGCCCTATTTATTAGGGGTCCTGAAGCTTTCTTT
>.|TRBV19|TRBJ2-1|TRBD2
CASSTSGSLYNEQFF
TGTGCCAGTAGTACCAGCGGGAGCCTCTACAATGAGCAGTTCTTC